The clone carrying this T cell receptor (beta chain) was detected only a few times. Its specificity is not known. The source of the sample is a study of T cells in Graves' hyperthyroidism and ophthalmopathy. Absence of ophthalmopathy progression within 18 months defined stable Graves' hyperthyroidism. Study findings and constraints: Most expanded thyroid clonotypes above 0.001 also appeared in blood.

RNA transcripts served as the template for amplifying TCR beta CDR3 regions. A first-round RT-PCR of the TCR CDR3 used the HTBI primer set. From the multiplex PCR reads, TCRdb called clonotypes with MiXCR, one entry per CDR3 protein. The repertoire holds over 90,000 distinct CDR3 sequences, with over 45% as singletons. The CDR3 has 13 amino acids. The germline CDR1 and CDR2 sequences are MNHNS and SASEGT. V was cut by 5 bases and J by 6 bases, with 13 bases left in between. The TCR originated in a man aged 40-50 years with Graves' hyperthyroidism. Source material: blood. This sequence joins TRBV6-1 and TRBJ1-1; D unclear. CDR3 in DNA: TGTGCCAGCAGTTTATTTCCCCGGGCTGAAGCTTTCTTT. Protein product: CASSLFPRAEAFF.